Shown below are 13 T cell receptor beta chains from a single sample sequenced in a study of beta chain features in type 1 diabetes (dated 2018 in TCRdb). Libraries were constructed by the immunoSEQ multiplex PCR assay. The entire isolated RNA was reverse transcribed using the High Capacity cDNA Reverse Transcription Kit, and thus expressed TCRB transcripts were sequenced. TCRdb retrieved this table from immuneACCESS and kept in-frame rearrangements only. Not all clones are present; in checked studies, unresolved V genes account for under half, and no reason is known for the remainder. Counted in this sample were around 310,000 clones; roughly 9.6% of them appeared once. The top ten constitute approximately 0.016% of the sample. The sample was naive CD4+ T cells from blood. The sample's cell subset or site label is to be understood as: true naive CD4+ T cells. These receptors were obtained from a woman in her thirties in good health.

The chain combines TRBV28 with TRBJ2-7, with D tentatively TRBD2 (6 bases). CDR1 and CDR2 from the germline V gene are MDHEN and SYDVKM. V was clipped by 7 bases and J by 6 bases, with 19 bases between them. The CDR3 runs 14 residues. The CDR3 DNA sequence: TGTGCCAGCACAACGTTAGCGGCTTTGGGCGAGCAGTACTTC. Amino acids: CASTTLAALGEQYF.

This clone has more than one count but fewer than ten. V is TRBV4-3 and J is TRBJ1-2; D remains ambiguous. This CDR3 region has 15 residues. Germline V CDR1 and CDR2: LGHNA, YSLEER. The ends were cut back, 1 base at V and 1 base at J, with 10 bases in the middle. This chain's CDR3 is CASSQVQEVNYGYTF. CDR3 in DNA: TGCGCCAGCAGCCAAGTCCAAGAGGTTAACTATGGCTACACCTTC.

The V and J genes are TRBV11-1 and TRBJ2-7, with 9 bases matching TRBD1. Looked up from germline, CDR1 is SGHAT and CDR2 is FQDESV (reference sequence). V lost 5 bases and J lost 5; bases outside the gene matches: 7. The CDR3 totals 14 residues. The CDR3 region is CASSPQGARHEQYF. The DNA of the CDR3 is TGTGCCAGCAGCCCACAGGGGGCTCGTCACGAGCAGTACTTC.

V and J are TRBV5-6 and TRBJ2-7; 11 positions agree with TRBD1. CDR3 length: 16 residues. The germline V gene has CDR1 SGHDT and CDR2 YYEEEE. The junction had 5 bases not matched to a gene; V was cut back by 0 bases and J by 3 bases. The CDR3 sequence is CASSLAGTGGIYEQYF. DNA of the CDR3: TGTGCCAGCAGCTTGGCTGGGACAGGGGGGATCTACGAGCAGTACTTC.

This clone has a single count. The chain has TRBV28 and TRBJ1-5; tentatively, D is TRBD1 (6 bases). Trimming left V 8 bases short and J 3 bases short, with 11 bases between. Per the germline V gene, CDR1 is MDHEN and CDR2 is SYDVKM. The CDR3 totals 13 residues. The CDR3 bases are TGTGCCAGCCGGACAGTGGCCAATCAGCCCCAGCATTTT. Translating it yields CASRTVANQPQHF.

This clone occurred a few times. The chain links TRBV28 to TRBJ1-1, with D possibly matching TRBD1 (6 bases). The germline gives CDR1 MDHEN, CDR2 SYDVKM. This CDR3 is 14 amino acids long. V dropped 6 bases and J dropped 3 bases, with 14 bases sitting between them. The CDR3 nucleotides are TGTGCCAGCAGGGGGGGGGCGGTTTACACTGAAGCTTTCTTT. Its protein is CASRGGAVYTEAFF. The whole variable domain, remainder taken from reference TRBV28 and TRBJ1-1, is DVKVTQSSRYLVKRTGEKVFLECVQDMDHENMFWYRQDPGLGLRLIYFSYDVKMKEKGDIPEGYSVSREKKERFSLILESASTNQTSMYLCASRGGAVYTEAFFGQGTRLTVV.

This clone was detected only a few times. This chain uses TRBV7-2 with TRBJ2-7, with 7 bases aligning to TRBD1. Germline CDR1 reads SGHTA; CDR2 reads FQGNSA. Unmatched junction bases numbered 11, after V lost 5 bases and J lost 4 bases. CDR3 length: 15 amino acids. The CDR3 nucleotides are TGTGCCAGCAGCCGTTACAGGGGCCTGTGGTACGAGCAGTACTTC. Translating gives CASSRYRGLWYEQYF.

The V gene is TRBV4-3, the J gene TRBJ2-4; the D is unclear. The germline gives CDR1 LGHNA, CDR2 YSLEER. The CDR3 is 13 residues long. Trimming pared 1 base from V and 4 bases from J, leaving 5 bases between. DNA of the CDR3: TGCGCCAGCAGCCAAGGACTGAAAAACATTCAGTACTTC. Its translation is CASSQGLKNIQYF.

This clone was seen only a few times. The chain couples TRBV30 to TRBJ1-2; D is unresolved. The ends were cut back, 2 bases at V and 5 bases at J, with 12 bases in the middle. This CDR3 is built from 13 residues. The germline V gene encodes CDR1 GTSNPN and CDR2 SVGIG (reference sequence). Here the CDR3 DNA reads TGTGCCTGGAGTATAGCTACTCAATATGGCTACACCTTC. Its protein product is CAWSIATQYGYTF.

The rearrangement joins TRBV7-9 to TRBJ2-1; 8 bases agree with TRBD2. The germline gives CDR1 SEHNR, CDR2 FQNEAQ (reference sequence). The V and J ends lost 2 bases and 5 bases, in that order; junction bases with no gene match: 5. This CDR3 spans 15 amino acids. The CDR3 coding sequence is TGTGCCAGCAGCTTATCGGGACTAGGGAACAATGAGCAGTTCTTC. It translates to CASSLSGLGNNEQFF.

This clone was found a few times. The chain is built from TRBV25-1 and TRBJ2-3; D not certain. V dropped 4 bases and J dropped 6 bases, with 2 bases sitting between them. The CDR3 is made up of 10 amino acids. Germline V lookup: CDR1 MGHDK, CDR2 SYGVNS. CDR3: CASSADTQYF. The DNA of the CDR3 is TGTGCCAGCAGTGCGGATACGCAGTATTTT. The full variable domain, completed using reference TRBV25-1 and TRBJ2-3, is EADIYQTPRYLVIGTGKKITLECSQTMGHDKMYWYQQDPGMELHLIHYSYGVNSTEKGDLSSESTVSRIRTEHFPLTLESARPSHTSQYLCASSADTQYFGPGTRLTVL.

V usage is TRBV7-3 and J usage is TRBJ2-3; 13 nucleotides match TRBD2. The CDR3 consists of 18 residues. Looked up from germline, CDR1 is SGHTA and CDR2 is FQGTGA. V dropped 5 bases and J dropped 1; count of bases not matched to a gene: 9. The CDR3, as DNA: TGTGCCAGCAGCCGATGGACTAGCGGGAGATGGGGCACAGATACGCAGTATTTT. The encoded protein is CASSRWTSGRWGTDTQYF.

The CDR3 sequence is CASSDTRGGRYEQFF. CDR3 coding DNA: TGCGCCAGCAGCGATACTAGAGGCGGTAGGTATGAGCAGTTCTTC. The chain links TRBV4-1 to TRBJ2-1, with D tentatively TRBD2 (5 bases). The CDR3 length is 15 residues. The germline V and J ends were trimmed by 5 bases and 8 bases, with 19 bases remaining between them. Germline-derived CDR1 and CDR2 are MGHRA and YSYEKL.